Described below is a single TCR beta chain sequence and its context. The antigen is undetermined. The germline CDR1 and CDR2 sequences are MNHNY and SVGAGI (reference sequence). CDR3 length equals 15 residues. The V and J ends lost 4 bases and 4 bases, in that order; junction bases with no gene match: 10. In the PCR, 60 Vbeta and 13 Jbeta primers were used. In the study's own analysis: It was a later analysis that counted roughly 79 million unique TCR beta chains, of which some 12 million were shared. Assay used: immunoSEQ multiplex PCR; TCRdb lists only in-frame clones, some missing. That table is the source of V, J and clone size, and D and trimming were worked out from the DNA. Found here are nearly 70,000 clones, roughly 74% of them singletons; the top ten hold 8.5% to 14%. This sample is drawn from a study of cytomegalovirus exposure and HLA in healthy donors. At the level of the study: Clustering assigned about 79% of the roughly 370 genotyped donors to the Caucasian-associated ancestry cluster.

Study-level points and caveats: Cytomegalovirus association was listed for 170 or so TCR beta chains. A later look showed TCR association rates differing by HLA locus, highest for DRB1 and lowest for HLA-C.

Sequencing was done on a sample of PBMCs. This clonotype was obtained from a woman aged 55-70 years in good health and CMV-seropositive. The gene calls are TRBV6-6 and TRBJ2-7, with 7 nucleotides matching TRBD1. The CDR3 region has the DNA TGTGCCAGCAGTTCTTGGACAGGACCCAAATACGAGCAGTACTTC. The encoded protein is CASSSWTGPKYEQYF.